The 26 T cell receptor beta chains reported below all come from one sample, sequenced in a study of identical twins. TCRdb reanalysed the 5' RACE reads using MiXCR and keeps one entry per CDR3 protein. Of under 900,000 distinct CDR3 sequences listed, approximately 13% were seen once; the top ten hold around 1.5%. The data were also submitted as part of a second study, on yellow fever vaccine responses in identical twins.

What was sequenced was PBMCs. These receptors all come from a woman in her late teens or twenties in good health.

This rearrangement joins TRBV12-3 or TRBV12-4 to TRBJ1-5, with TRBD1 identical over 10 bases. The CDR3 sequence is 16 residues long. V dropped 6 bases and J dropped 4; count of bases not matched to a gene: 9. CDR3 DNA sequence: TGTGCCAGCAGCTGGGGACAGGGGAATGGTAATCAGCCCCAGCATTTT. It yields the protein CASSWGQGNGNQPQHF.

This clonotype was seen only once. The rearrangement links TRBV6-1 to TRBJ1-2; D might be TRBD1 (5 bases). This CDR3 is 15 amino acids long. The V gene lost 5 bases and the J gene lost 0 bases, with 13 bases spanning the gap. From germline, CDR1 is MNHNS and CDR2 SASEGT. In nucleotides, the CDR3 is TGTGCCAGCAGTCCGGGGGGGGGAGCTAACTATGGCTACACCTTC. Translating it yields CASSPGGGANYGYTF.

This clonotype was counted only a few times. This rearrangement joins TRBV5-1 to TRBJ2-1; 7 nucleotides match TRBD2. V shed 0 bases, J shed 6 bases, and the junction held 6 bases outside the gene matches. Germline lookup yields CDR1 SGHRS and CDR2 YFSETQ. This CDR3 is 15 amino acids long. The CDR3 sequence: CASSLVASGGNEQFF. CDR3 coding DNA: TGCGCCAGCAGCTTGGTGGCATCGGGAGGCAATGAGCAGTTCTTC.

The rearrangement uses TRBV10-2 and TRBJ2-7, with D hard to call. CDR3 length: 14 residues. V dropped 7 bases and J dropped 6 bases, with 19 bases sitting between them. Per germline, CDR1 WSHSY and CDR2 SAAADI. The CDR3 region is CASIKPRSALEQYV. CDR3 nucleotide sequence: TGCGCCAGCATAAAACCCCGGTCGGCGCTCGAGCAGTACGTC.

The V call is TRBV18, the J call TRBJ1-2; 10 bases align to TRBD1. Germline CDR1 and CDR2: KGHSH and LQKENI. V lost 3 bases to trimming and J lost 8 bases; unmatched junction nucleotides: 12. There are 16 residues in the CDR3. CDR3 nucleotides: TGTGCCAGCTCACCGTCTTATGACAGGGGGCTTGGAGGCTACACCTTC. Its translation: CASSPSYDRGLGGYTF.

This clonotype was seen only a few times. The V call is TRBV5-1, the J call TRBJ2-7; 9 nucleotides match TRBD1. The CDR3 covers 14 residues. The V segment lost 6 bases and the J segment 3 bases; nucleotides outside the gene matches: 7. Germline V gene sequence: CDR1 SGHRS, CDR2 YFSETQ. For the CDR3, the DNA is TGCGCCAGCAACCGGGACAGGGTCCGCTACGAGCAGTACGTC. Translated: CASNRDRVRYEQYV.

This chain links TRBV5-5 with TRBJ1-4; D unclear. Germline CDR1 reads SGHKS; CDR2 reads YYEKEE (reference sequence). The CDR3 is 16 residues long. The germline V and J ends were trimmed by 0 bases and 0 bases, with 9 bases remaining between them. The CDR3 region has the DNA TGTGCCAGCAGCTTGGTTGGTACTGCAACTAATGAAAAACTGTTTTTT. Translating it yields CASSLVGTATNEKLFF.

In its sample, this clonotype was seen a few times. The J gene is TRBJ2-7, the V gene TRBV20-1; tentatively, D is TRBD2 (5 bases). Trimming pared 1 base from V and 2 bases from J, leaving 12 bases between. Germline loops: CDR1 DFQATT, CDR2 SNEGSKA (reference sequence). The CDR3 runs to 14 residues. CDR3 protein: CSARGETIPYEQYF. CDR3 nucleotide sequence: TGCAGTGCTAGAGGGGAGACTATCCCCTACGAGCAGTACTTC.

The chain uses TRBV18 and TRBJ2-7; D unresolved. The germline CDR1 and CDR2 sequences are KGHSH and LQKENI. The germline V and J ends were trimmed by 3 bases and 7 bases, with 10 bases remaining between them. This CDR3 is built from 12 residues. The CDR3 is CASSPPAREQYF. The CDR3 DNA follows: TGTGCCAGCTCACCCCCAGCTAGGGAGCAGTACTTC.

This clonotype was counted between two and nine times. The V call is TRBV29-1, the J call TRBJ2-1, with a tentative D call TRBD2 (6 bases). Germline lookup yields CDR1 SQVTM and CDR2 ANQGSEA. This CDR3 has 13 amino acids. The ends were cut back, 4 bases at V and 4 bases at J, with 11 bases in the middle. The CDR3 protein is CSVAQGLYNEQFF. The DNA for the CDR3 is TGCAGCGTTGCCCAGGGACTTTACAATGAGCAGTTCTTC.

The rearrangement uses TRBV5-1 and TRBJ2-1, with D possibly being TRBD2 (5 bases). V dropped 0 bases and J dropped 0 bases, with 10 bases sitting between them. Germline V lookup: CDR1 SGHRS, CDR2 YFSETQ. The CDR3 runs 16 residues. The CDR3 loop reads CASSLDPGSSYNEQFF. CDR3 nucleotide sequence: TGCGCCAGCAGCTTGGACCCGGGGAGCTCCTACAATGAGCAGTTCTTC.

This clonotype was detected ten times or more. The rearrangement links TRBV5-1 to TRBJ1-4; D not resolved. Per the germline V gene, CDR1 is SGHRS and CDR2 is YFSETQ. This CDR3 is built from 16 residues. Deletions cut 0 bases from V and 6 bases from J, with 15 bases between. The CDR3 nucleotides read TGCGCCAGCAGCTTGGAGAGCGACTCCGGTTATGAAAAACTGTTTTTT. It specifies CASSLESDSGYEKLFF.

The V call is TRBV2, the J call TRBJ2-1, with 9 bases fitting TRBD2. Germline V CDR1 and CDR2: SNHLY, FYNNEI. There are 18 residues in the CDR3. J gave up 9 bases and V 3 bases, and 18 bases lay outside the gene matches. DNA for the CDR3: TGTGCCAGCAGTGATCCGGCTAGCGGGACCCCTGAGGGAGCTGAGCAGTTCTTC. Residues: CASSDPASGTPEGAEQFF.

This clonotype has more than one count but fewer than ten. The chain joins TRBV6-2 or TRBV6-3 to TRBJ2-7; D is perhaps TRBD2 (5 bases). Looked up from germline, CDR1 is MNHEY and CDR2 is SVGEGT. With 6 bases removed from V and 7 bases from J, the gap between germline ends came to 10 bases. CDR3 size: 11 residues. CDR3 nucleotide sequence: TGTGCCAGCAGGAAGTCGGGAGAGCAGTACTTC. Amino acids: CASRKSGEQYF.

This clonotype was seen only a few times. CDR3 amino acids: CASSSNREEKLFF. For the CDR3, the DNA is TGTGCCAGCAGTTCAAACAGAGAGGAAAAACTGTTTTTT. This rearrangement joins TRBV27 to TRBJ1-4, with no clear D. Per the germline V gene, CDR1 is MNHEY and CDR2 is SMNVEV (reference sequence). The V and J ends lost 4 bases and 8 bases respectively, with 11 bases between them. The CDR3 spans 13 residues.

The CDR3 DNA reads as TGCGCCAGCAGCCCCAGTCGGGGCTACTCCTACGAGCAGTACGTC. This encodes CASSPSRGYSYEQYV. The gene calls are TRBV10-2 and TRBJ2-7; D may be TRBD1 or TRBD2 (5 bases each). Trimming took off 6 bases at V and 0 bases at J, with 15 bases between the two ends. There are 15 residues in the CDR3. The germline CDR1 and CDR2 sequences are WSHSY and SAAADI.

This clonotype was seen many times. V and J are TRBV6-1 and TRBJ1-1; D unresolved. V shed 5 bases and J shed 5 bases, with 12 bases lying between them. CDR1 and CDR2 from the germline V gene are MNHNS and SASEGT. CDR3 length equals 13 residues. The CDR3 bases are TGTGCCAGCAGTCCCGCCTTGAGAACTGAAGCTTTCTTT. Translation gives CASSPALRTEAFF.

This sequence joins TRBV10-3 and TRBJ2-7, with D tentatively TRBD1 or TRBD2 (6 bases each). Germline assignment: CDR1 ENHRY and CDR2 SYGVKD. The V gene lost 4 bases and the J gene lost 3 bases, with 13 bases spanning the gap. The CDR3 is 14 amino acids. The CDR3: CAISAGGSVYEQYV. The CDR3 nucleotides are TGTGCCATCAGTGCCGGGGGCTCAGTCTACGAGCAGTACGTC.

V is TRBV4-2 and J is TRBJ2-2; TRBD2 aligns across 9 bases. The length of the CDR3 is 20 residues. Germline assignment: CDR1 LGHNA and CDR2 YNFKEQ. J lost 0 bases, V lost 4 bases, and 15 bases had no gene match. The CDR3 reads CASSPMGASGKGANTGELFF. The CDR3 coding sequence is TGTGCCAGCAGCCCCATGGGAGCTAGCGGGAAAGGGGCGAACACCGGGGAGCTGTTTTTT.

This clonotype was detected many times. This chain uses TRBV29-1 with TRBJ2-1, with 7 nucleotides matching TRBD1. The CDR3 length is 16 residues. With V trimmed by 5 bases and J by 2 bases, 12 bases remained unmatched. The germline CDR1 and CDR2 sequences are SQVTM and ANQGSEA. Here the CDR3 DNA reads TGCAGCGTTACCAACCAACACAGGGGCCCCTACAATGAGCAGTTCTTC. It codes for CSVTNQHRGPYNEQFF.

This clonotype was seen many times. V is TRBV5-1 and J is TRBJ2-3; D tentatively reads TRBD1 or TRBD2 (5 bases each). Deletions cut 2 bases from V and 3 bases from J, with 13 bases between. CDR1 SGHRS and CDR2 YFSETQ come from the germline V gene. The CDR3 is 15 amino acids. The CDR3 DNA follows: TGCGCCAGCAGCTTCTCGGGGCTTGGAACAGATACGCAGTATTTT. It codes for CASSFSGLGTDTQYF.

The V gene is TRBV5-4, the J gene TRBJ2-7, with TRBD2 matching over 13 bases. The CDR3 totals 16 residues. The V gene's germline CDR1 is SGHNT and CDR2 YYREEE (reference sequence). Unmatched junction bases numbered 8, after V lost 4 bases and J lost 4 bases. The CDR3 DNA follows: TGTGCCAGCAGCCCCGGGACTAGCGGGGCCCCATACGAGCAGTACGTC. This encodes CASSPGTSGAPYEQYV.

V gene TRBV28 combines with J gene TRBJ2-3; D not resolved. V dropped 2 bases and J dropped 1 base, with 7 bases sitting between them. The CDR3 extends over 14 amino acids. Germline V gene lookup returns CDR1 MDHEN and CDR2 SYDVKM. CDR3 sequence: CASSLAYGTDTQYF. The DNA of the CDR3 is TGTGCCAGCAGTTTAGCGTATGGCACAGATACGCAGTATTTT.

Here the CDR3 reads CSVSGTHTGELFF. DNA for the CDR3: TGCAGCGTTTCTGGGACCCACACCGGGGAGCTGTTTTTT. The V call is TRBV29-1, the J call TRBJ2-2; perhaps D is TRBD1 or TRBD2 (5 bases each). The CDR3 extends over 13 amino acids. Looked up from germline, CDR1 is SQVTM and CDR2 is ANQGSEA. V gave up 5 bases and J gave up 3 bases, with 10 bases separating them.

This clonotype was counted many times. The J gene is TRBJ2-7, the V gene TRBV5-1; no reliable D call. Germline assignment: CDR1 SGHRS and CDR2 YFSETQ. The ends were cut back, 1 base at V and 7 bases at J, with 21 bases in the middle. The CDR3 has 16 residues. The CDR3 loop is CASSLRPPQGMGEQYF. CDR3 sequence (DNA): TGCGCCAGCAGCTTGCGTCCCCCTCAAGGGATGGGGGAGCAGTACTTC.

V gene TRBV4-1 combines with J gene TRBJ2-2; TRBD2 matches 12 bases. There are 18 residues in the CDR3. CDR1 is MGHRA, CDR2 YSYEKL, per germline. J lost 6 bases, V lost 2 bases, and 10 bases had no gene match. CDR3: CASSQLVLAGGGAGELFF. The CDR3 DNA is TGCGCCAGCAGCCAACTCGTACTAGCGGGAGGCGGGGCCGGGGAGCTGTTTTTT.